A few counts support the clone carrying this TCR beta chain. Time point indicated: patch test 1, 2 weeks after DPC sensitization. Treatment given: therapeutic diphenylcyclopropenone sensitization with weekly scalp DPC. Whole blood, unfractionated, served as the material for total RNA extraction. This sample is part of a study of human T cells and chemical hapten exposure. The CDR3 is 15 residues long. CDR1 is SGHTA, CDR2 FQGNSA, per germline. V was clipped by 2 bases and J by 2 bases, with 9 bases between them. TCRdb reanalysed the RACE reads using MiXCR and keeps one entry per CDR3 protein. This sample has 300,000 to 350,000 distinct CDR3 sequences; around 7% occur once, and the top ten carry less than 10%.

The chain joins TRBV7-2 to TRBJ2-2; TRBD1 or TRBD2 may be the D gene (5 bases each). This clonotype originated in a woman aged 18 to 35 with alopecia areata. Some clones in this sample may be carry-over from other donors' samples. The sample consisted of whole blood, taken in connection with sensitization to the hapten diphenylcyclopropenone (DPC). CDR3 DNA: TGTGCCAGCAGCTTACGGGGCCTAAACACCGGGGAGCTGTTTTTT. Translation: CASSLRGLNTGELFF.